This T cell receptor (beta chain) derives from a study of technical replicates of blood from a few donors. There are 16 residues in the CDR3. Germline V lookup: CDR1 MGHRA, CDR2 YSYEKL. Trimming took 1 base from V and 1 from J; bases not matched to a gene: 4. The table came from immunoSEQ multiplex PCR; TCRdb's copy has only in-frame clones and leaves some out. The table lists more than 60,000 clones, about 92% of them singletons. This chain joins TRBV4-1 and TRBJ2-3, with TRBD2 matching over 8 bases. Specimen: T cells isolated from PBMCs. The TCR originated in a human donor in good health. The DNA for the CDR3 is TGCGCCAGCAGCCAAGTTTCTAGCGGGCGCACAGATACGCAGTATTTT. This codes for CASSQVSSGRTDTQYF.